These 18 T cell receptor beta chains were all obtained from the same sample, sequenced in a study of T cells after yellow fever vaccination. TCRdb re-analysed the 5' RACE reads in MiXCR, keeping a single row per CDR3 protein. The data hold some 250,000 distinct CDR3 sequences, with 6.9% observed a single time. Specimen: CD4+ T cells sorted from PBMCs, collected 15 days after the yellow fever booster vaccination. Receptors were obtained from a man under 40 who received the YFV17D yellow fever vaccine.

A few counts support this clonotype. This chain uses TRBV7-2 with TRBJ2-1, with 9 bases identical to TRBD1. Germline V gene data show CDR1 as SGHTA and CDR2 as FQGNSA. The trim removed 3 bases at V and 5 bases at J, leaving 5 bases unmatched. The length of the CDR3 is 15 residues. CDR3 protein: CASSLAGQGHNEQFF. The CDR3 nucleotides read TGTGCCAGCAGCTTGGCGGGACAGGGCCACAATGAGCAGTTCTTC.

The V call is TRBV29-1, the J call TRBJ2-1; 10 bases are shared with TRBD1. The CDR3 runs 12 residues. Germline V gene sequence: CDR1 SQVTM, CDR2 ANQGSEA. With V trimmed by 6 bases and J by 9 bases, 5 bases remained unmatched. The CDR3 spells CSVGQGDSEQFF. The DNA for the CDR3 is TGCAGCGTCGGACAGGGGGATAGTGAGCAGTTCTTC.

This clonotype was observed a handful of times. This chain uses TRBV9 with TRBJ1-4; D possibly corresponds to TRBD1 (5 bases). With 4 bases removed from V and 0 bases from J, the gap between germline ends came to 13 bases. This CDR3 is 16 amino acids long. Germline CDR1 and CDR2: SGDLS and YYNGEE. CDR3 sequence: CASSLDRSATNEKLFF. The CDR3 bases are TGTGCCAGCAGCCTCGACAGATCTGCAACTAATGAAAAACTGTTTTTT.

This clonotype was recorded many times. For the CDR3, the DNA is TGCAGTGCTATCACCGGGACAGGGGTAGAGACCCAGTACTTC. Protein sequence: CSAITGTGVETQYF. The J gene is TRBJ2-5, the V gene TRBV20-1, with 10 bases fitting TRBD1. Germline V gene data show CDR1 as DFQATT and CDR2 as SNEGSKA (reference sequence). Trimming cost V 4 bases and J 4 bases; bases outside gene matches: 6. There are 14 residues in the CDR3.

The rearrangement links TRBV20-1 to TRBJ2-7; 12 bases match TRBD2. J was trimmed by 5 bases and V by 0 bases; bases with no gene match: 2. Germline V lookup: CDR1 DFQATT, CDR2 SNEGSKA (reference sequence). This CDR3 has 14 amino acids. This CDR3 is CSARDLAGGNEQYF. As DNA, the CDR3 is TGCAGTGCTAGAGATCTAGCGGGAGGGAACGAGCAGTACTTC.

In this sample, this clonotype turned up a few times. The chain employs TRBV5-1 and TRBJ2-7; TRBD2 matches at 14 bases. The trim removed 4 bases at V and 2 bases at J, leaving 11 bases unmatched. The CDR3 length is 18 residues. CDR1 is SGHRS, CDR2 YFSETQ, per germline. CDR3 protein: CASSPGLAGEVRTYEQYF. Written as DNA, the CDR3 is TGCGCCAGCAGCCCGGGACTAGCGGGGGAGGTGAGGACCTACGAGCAGTACTTC.

V is TRBV7-2 and J is TRBJ2-7; a possible D gene is TRBD2 (6 bases). Germline CDR1 and CDR2: SGHTA and FQGNSA. The CDR3 is 13 amino acids. Deletions cut 7 bases from V and 2 bases from J, with 12 bases between. CDR3 DNA sequence: TGTGCCAGCAACCCAGCGGGCCCCTACGAGCAGTACTTC. This gives the protein CASNPAGPYEQYF.

In its sample, this clonotype was seen a few times. The chain joins TRBV6-1 to TRBJ1-1; D not certain. Trimming took off 6 bases at V and 5 bases at J, with 16 bases between the two ends. The length of the CDR3 is 14 residues. Germline V gene sequence: CDR1 MNHNS, CDR2 SASEGT. Here the CDR3 reads CASRRTASGTEAFF. The CDR3 DNA is TGTGCCAGCAGGCGCACGGCCTCGGGAACTGAAGCTTTCTTT.

At least ten counts were recorded for this clonotype. V is TRBV5-5 and J is TRBJ1-4, with D unresolved. This CDR3 contains 14 residues. Trimming pared 1 base from V and 8 bases from J, leaving 12 bases between. Germline V CDR1 and CDR2: SGHKS, YYEKEE (reference sequence). Here the CDR3 DNA reads TGTGCCAGCAGCTTGAGTCCGGCGGAGGAAAAACTGTTTTTT. This encodes CASSLSPAEEKLFF. The full variable domain, rest sourced from reference TRBV5-5 and TRBJ1-4, is DAGVTQSPTHLIKTRGQQVTLRCSPISGHKSVSWYQQVLGQGPQFIFQYYEKEERGRGNFPDRFSARQFPNYSSELNVNALLLGDSALYLCASSLSPAEEKLFFGSGTQLSVL.

Ten or more counts support this clonotype. The chain combines TRBV19 with TRBJ2-3, with TRBD2 identical over 11 bases. The CDR3 spans 15 residues. With 6 bases clipped from V and 1 base from J, the junction kept 3 bases outside the gene matches. Looked up from germline, CDR1 is LNHDA and CDR2 is SQIVND (reference sequence). The CDR3 region is CASSRLAGRTDTQYF. The CDR3 DNA follows: TGTGCCAGTAGCAGACTAGCGGGACGCACAGATACGCAGTATTTT.

This clonotype has just a few counts. This chain uses TRBV7-9 with TRBJ1-1, with a tentative D call TRBD1 (5 bases). Germline-derived CDR1 and CDR2 are SEHNR and FQNEAQ (reference sequence). This CDR3 is built from 14 residues. Trimming shortened V by 4 bases and J by 5 bases, and 14 bases separated the two germline ends. CDR3 DNA sequence: TGTGCCAGCAGCTCGGACACTCGCCTGACTGAAGCTTTCTTT. It translates to CASSSDTRLTEAFF.

This chain uses TRBV5-1 with TRBJ2-5; no clear D. Germline CDR1 reads SGHRS; CDR2 reads YFSETQ. The germline V and J ends were trimmed by 0 bases and 4 bases, with 10 bases remaining between them. The CDR3 has 14 amino acids. The CDR3 spells CASSLAAVRETQYF. The CDR3 nucleotides read TGCGCCAGCAGCTTGGCGGCGGTCAGAGAGACCCAGTACTTC.

This clonotype turned up a few times. V gene TRBV4-3 combines with J gene TRBJ1-5; D unresolved. Trimming pared 0 bases from V and 1 base from J, leaving 7 bases between. CDR3 size: 15 residues. Germline CDR1 reads LGHNA; CDR2 reads YSLEER. The CDR3 DNA is TGCGCCAGCAGCCAAGACGGGTTGAGCAATCAGCCCCAGCATTTT. The encoded protein is CASSQDGLSNQPQHF.

This clonotype was counted at least ten times. V is TRBV5-1 and J is TRBJ2-7; D not certain. The CDR3 sequence is 14 residues long. V gave up 4 bases and J gave up 3 bases, with 14 bases separating them. Germline V gene sequence: CDR1 SGHRS, CDR2 YFSETQ. CDR3 sequence: CASSPGSQGYEQYF. The CDR3 DNA reads TGCGCCAGCAGCCCCGGGTCGCAAGGCTACGAGCAGTACTTC.

This chain connects TRBV7-2 to TRBJ2-1; 8 bases map to TRBD2. This CDR3 region has 16 residues. With 6 bases clipped from V and 0 bases from J, the junction kept 7 bases outside the gene matches. The germline V gene has CDR1 SGHTA and CDR2 FQGNSA. For the CDR3, the DNA is TGTGCCAGCAGAATGGGCGGGGGGAGCTCCTACAATGAGCAGTTCTTC. Translating gives CASRMGGGSSYNEQFF.

There are many counts of this clonotype. The rearrangement uses TRBV5-1 and TRBJ2-5, with 10 nucleotides matching TRBD2. The CDR3 is 13 amino acids. The J segment lost 3 bases and the V segment lost 7 bases, leaving 3 bases of the junction unmatched. CDR1 and CDR2 (germline): SGHRS, YFSETQ. The CDR3 loop is CASGLAGEETQYF. DNA of the CDR3: TGCGCCAGCGGCCTAGCGGGAGAAGAGACCCAGTACTTC.

In its sample, this clonotype was seen a few times. The chain carries TRBV6-5 and TRBJ1-1, with 11 nucleotides matching TRBD1. The CDR3 runs 15 residues. The junction had 5 bases not matched to a gene; V was cut back by 0 bases and J by 8 bases. Germline V gene data show CDR1 as MNHEY and CDR2 as SVGAGI. DNA of the CDR3: TGTGCCAGCAGTTACTCGCCACGGACAGGGGGCGAAGCTTTCTTT. Its protein is CASSYSPRTGGEAFF.

Only a few counts were recorded for this clonotype. The CDR3 protein is CASSPSLGGTGTGELFF. CDR3 DNA sequence: TGCGCCAGCAGCCCCTCCCTGGGAGGGACGGGGACCGGGGAGCTGTTTTTT. This chain joins TRBV4-3 and TRBJ2-2; 7 bases are a match to TRBD2. Germline CDR1 and CDR2: LGHNA and YSLEER. The J segment lost 5 bases and the V segment lost 4 bases, leaving 13 bases of the junction unmatched. The CDR3 runs 17 residues.